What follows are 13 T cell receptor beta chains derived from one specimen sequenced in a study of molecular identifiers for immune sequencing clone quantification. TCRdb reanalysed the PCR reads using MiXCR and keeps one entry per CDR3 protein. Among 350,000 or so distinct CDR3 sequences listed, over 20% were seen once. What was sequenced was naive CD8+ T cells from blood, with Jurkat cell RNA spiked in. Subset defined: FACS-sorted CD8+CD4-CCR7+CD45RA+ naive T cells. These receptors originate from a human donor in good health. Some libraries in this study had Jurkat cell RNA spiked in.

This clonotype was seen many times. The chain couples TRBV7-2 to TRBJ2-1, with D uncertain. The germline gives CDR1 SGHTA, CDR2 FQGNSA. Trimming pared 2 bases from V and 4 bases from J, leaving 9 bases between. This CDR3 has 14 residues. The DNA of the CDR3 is TGTGCCAGCAGCTTATATTCCAAATACAATGAGCAGTTCTTC. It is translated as CASSLYSKYNEQFF. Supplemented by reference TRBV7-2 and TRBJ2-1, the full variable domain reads GAGVSQSPSNKVTEKGKDVELRCDPISGHTALYWYRQSLGQGLEFLIYFQGNSAPDKSGLPSDRFSAERTGGSVSTLTIQRTQQEDSAVYLCASSLYSKYNEQFFGPGTRLTVL.

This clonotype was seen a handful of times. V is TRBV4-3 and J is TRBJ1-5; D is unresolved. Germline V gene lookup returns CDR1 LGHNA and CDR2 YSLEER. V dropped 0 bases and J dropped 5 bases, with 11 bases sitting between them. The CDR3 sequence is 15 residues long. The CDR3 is CASSQDMDRYQPQHF. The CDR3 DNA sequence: TGCGCCAGCAGCCAAGACATGGACCGGTATCAGCCCCAGCATTTT.

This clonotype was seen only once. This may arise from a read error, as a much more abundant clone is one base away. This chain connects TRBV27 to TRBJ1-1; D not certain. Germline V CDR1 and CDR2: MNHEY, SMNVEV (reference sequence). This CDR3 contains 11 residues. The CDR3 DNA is TGTGCCAACAGTTCCGCCCTTGGGGCTTTCTTT. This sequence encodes CANSSALGAFF.

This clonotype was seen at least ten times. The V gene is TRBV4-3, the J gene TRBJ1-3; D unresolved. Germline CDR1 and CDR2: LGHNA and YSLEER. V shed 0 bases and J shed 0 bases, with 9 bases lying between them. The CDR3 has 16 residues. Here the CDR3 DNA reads TGCGCCAGCAGCCAAGATGGAAGCAGCTCTGGAAACACCATATATTTT. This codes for CASSQDGSSSGNTIYF.

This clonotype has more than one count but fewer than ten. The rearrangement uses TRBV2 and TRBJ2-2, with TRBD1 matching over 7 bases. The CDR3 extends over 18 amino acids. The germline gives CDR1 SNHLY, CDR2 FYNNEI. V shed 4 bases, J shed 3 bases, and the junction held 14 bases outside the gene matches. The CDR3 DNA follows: TGTGCCAGCAGTGGACCCGGGACAGTCTTCCCGGACACCGGGGAGCTGTTTTTT. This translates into CASSGPGTVFPDTGELFF.

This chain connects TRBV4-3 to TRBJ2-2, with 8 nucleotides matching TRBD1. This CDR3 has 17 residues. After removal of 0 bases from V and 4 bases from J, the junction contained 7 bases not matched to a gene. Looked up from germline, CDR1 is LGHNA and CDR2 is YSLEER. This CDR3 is CASSQDRRTGITGELFF. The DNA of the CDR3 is TGCGCCAGCAGCCAAGATAGGAGGACAGGGATCACCGGGGAGCTGTTTTTT.

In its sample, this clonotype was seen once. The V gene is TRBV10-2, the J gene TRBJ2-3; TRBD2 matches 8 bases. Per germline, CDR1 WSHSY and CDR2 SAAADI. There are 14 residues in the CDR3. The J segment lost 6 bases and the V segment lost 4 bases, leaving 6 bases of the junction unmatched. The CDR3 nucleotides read TGCGCCAGCAGTGTCGGGGGGGTCTGGGATACGCAGTATTTT. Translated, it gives CASSVGGVWDTQYF.

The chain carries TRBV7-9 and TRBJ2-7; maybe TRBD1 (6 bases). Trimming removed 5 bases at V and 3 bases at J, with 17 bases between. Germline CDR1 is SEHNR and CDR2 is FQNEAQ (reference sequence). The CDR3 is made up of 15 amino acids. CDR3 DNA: TGTGCCAGCAGCCAAGTCCCGGAACAGGGCTACGAGCAGTACTTC. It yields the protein CASSQVPEQGYEQYF.

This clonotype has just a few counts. The CDR3 sequence is CSAAAGNTIYF. In DNA, the CDR3 is TGCAGTGCCGCGGCAGGAAACACCATATATTTT. The rearrangement uses TRBV20-1 and TRBJ1-3, with D uncertain. Germline values: CDR1 DFQATT, CDR2 SNEGSKA (reference sequence). Trimming took 6 bases from V and 4 from J, leaving 7 bases between them. This CDR3 is built from 11 residues.

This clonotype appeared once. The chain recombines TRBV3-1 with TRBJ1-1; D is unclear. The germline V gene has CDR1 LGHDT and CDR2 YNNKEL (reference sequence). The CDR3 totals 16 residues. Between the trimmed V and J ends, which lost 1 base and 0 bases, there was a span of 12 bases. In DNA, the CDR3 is TGTGCCAGCAGCCAAGTCTCCGCCAGCATGAACACTGAAGCTTTCTTT. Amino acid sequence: CASSQVSASMNTEAFF.

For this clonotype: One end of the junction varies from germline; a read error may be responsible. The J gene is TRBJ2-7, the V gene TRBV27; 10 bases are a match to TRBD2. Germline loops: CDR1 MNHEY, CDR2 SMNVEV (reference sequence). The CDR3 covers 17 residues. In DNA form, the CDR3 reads TGTGCCAGCAGTCTATCCGGACTAGCGGCACCGTCCTACGAGCAGTACTTC. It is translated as CASSLSGLAAPSYEQYF.

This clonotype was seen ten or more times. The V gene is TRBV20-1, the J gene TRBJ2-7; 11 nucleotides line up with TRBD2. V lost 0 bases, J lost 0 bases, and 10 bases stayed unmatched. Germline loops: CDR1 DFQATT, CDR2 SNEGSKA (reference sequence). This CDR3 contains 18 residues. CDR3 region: CSAREPYLAGGRSYEQYF. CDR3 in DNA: TGCAGTGCTAGAGAGCCTTATCTAGCGGGAGGACGCTCCTACGAGCAGTACTTC.

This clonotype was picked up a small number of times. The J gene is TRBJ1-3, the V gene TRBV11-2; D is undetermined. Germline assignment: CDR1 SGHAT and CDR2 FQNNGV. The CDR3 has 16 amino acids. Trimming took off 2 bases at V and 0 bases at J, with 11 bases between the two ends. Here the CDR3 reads CASSLYREDSGNTIYF. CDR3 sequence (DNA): TGTGCCAGCAGCTTATATCGGGAGGACTCTGGAAACACCATATATTTT.